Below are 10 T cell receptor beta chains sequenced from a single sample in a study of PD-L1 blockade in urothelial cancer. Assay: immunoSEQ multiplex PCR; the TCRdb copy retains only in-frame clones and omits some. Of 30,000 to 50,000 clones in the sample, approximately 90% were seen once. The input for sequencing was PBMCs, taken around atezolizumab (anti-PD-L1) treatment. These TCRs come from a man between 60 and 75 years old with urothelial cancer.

The CDR3 nucleotides read TGCGCCAGCAGCATCGGGGGGACCATCGACGAGCAGTACTTC. Translating it yields CASSIGGTIDEQYF. The V and J genes are TRBV5-1 and TRBJ2-7, with 7 bases lining up with TRBD2. CDR3 length: 14 residues. Germline V gives CDR1 SGHRS, CDR2 YFSETQ. V shed 4 bases and J 5 bases; nucleotides not matched to a gene: 9. The full variable domain, its missing parts supplied by reference TRBV5-1 and TRBJ2-7, is KAGVTQTPRYLIKTRGQQVTLSCSPISGHRSVSWYQQTPGQGLQFLFEYFSETQRNKGNFPGRFSGRQFSNSRSEMNVSTLELGDSALYLCASSIGGTIDEQYFGPGTRLTVT.

CDR3 DNA: TGTGCCAGCAGCTCAAGCACAGGGGCGTACAATGAGCAGTTCTTC. It is translated as CASSSSTGAYNEQFF. The V gene is TRBV5-4, the J gene TRBJ2-1; 7 bases align to TRBD1. V trimming: 3 bases; J trimming: 4 bases; junction bases outside the gene matches: 7. Germline loops: CDR1 SGHNT, CDR2 YYREEE (reference sequence). The CDR3 contains 15 residues.

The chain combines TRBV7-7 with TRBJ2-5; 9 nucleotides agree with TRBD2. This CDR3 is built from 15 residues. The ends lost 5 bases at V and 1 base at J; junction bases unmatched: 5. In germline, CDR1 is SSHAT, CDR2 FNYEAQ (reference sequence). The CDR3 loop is CASSPSGGTQETQYF. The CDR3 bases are TGTGCCAGCAGCCCAAGCGGGGGGACCCAAGAGACCCAGTACTTC.

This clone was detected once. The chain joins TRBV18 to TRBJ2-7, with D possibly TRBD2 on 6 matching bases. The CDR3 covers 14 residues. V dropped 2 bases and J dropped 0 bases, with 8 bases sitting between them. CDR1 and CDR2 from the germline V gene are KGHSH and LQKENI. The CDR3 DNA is TGTGCCAGCTCACCAGGGACTGACTCCTACGAGCAGTACTTC. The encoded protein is CASSPGTDSYEQYF.

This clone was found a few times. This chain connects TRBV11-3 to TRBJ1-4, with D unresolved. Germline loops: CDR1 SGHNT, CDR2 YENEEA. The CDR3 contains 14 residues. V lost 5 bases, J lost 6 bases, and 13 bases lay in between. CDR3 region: CASSNTGEDEKLFF. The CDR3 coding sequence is TGTGCCAGCAGCAACACTGGCGAGGATGAAAAACTGTTTTTT.

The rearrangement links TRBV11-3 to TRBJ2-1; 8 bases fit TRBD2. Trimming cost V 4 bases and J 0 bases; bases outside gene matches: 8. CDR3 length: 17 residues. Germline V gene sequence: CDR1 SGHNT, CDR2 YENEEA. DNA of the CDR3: TGTGCCAGCAGCTACCTCGAGGCGGGGGGCTCCTACAATGAGCAGTTCTTC. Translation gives CASSYLEAGGSYNEQFF.

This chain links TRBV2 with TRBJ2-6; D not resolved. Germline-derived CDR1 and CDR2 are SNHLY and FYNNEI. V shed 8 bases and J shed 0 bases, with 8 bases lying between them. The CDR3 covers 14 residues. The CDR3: CASLSNSGANVLTF. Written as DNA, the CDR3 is TGTGCCAGCTTGAGTAACTCTGGGGCCAACGTCCTGACTTTC.

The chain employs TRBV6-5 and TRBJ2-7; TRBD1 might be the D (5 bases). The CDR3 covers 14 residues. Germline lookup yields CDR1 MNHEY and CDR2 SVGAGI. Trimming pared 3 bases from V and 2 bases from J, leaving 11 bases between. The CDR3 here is CASSYSQGTYEQYF. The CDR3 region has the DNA TGTGCCAGCAGTTATTCGCAGGGAACCTACGAGCAGTACTTC.

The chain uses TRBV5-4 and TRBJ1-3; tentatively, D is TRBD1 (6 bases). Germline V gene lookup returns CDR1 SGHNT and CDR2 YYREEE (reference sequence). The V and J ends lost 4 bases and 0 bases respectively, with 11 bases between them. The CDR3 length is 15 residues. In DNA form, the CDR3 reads TGTGCCAGCAGCCCACGGGGGGCCTCTGGAAACACCATATATTTT. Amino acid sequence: CASSPRGASGNTIYF.

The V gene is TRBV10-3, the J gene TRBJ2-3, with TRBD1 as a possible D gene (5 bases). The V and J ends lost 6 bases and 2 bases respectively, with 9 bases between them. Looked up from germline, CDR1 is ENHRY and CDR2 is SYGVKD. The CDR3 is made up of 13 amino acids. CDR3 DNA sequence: TGTGCCATCAGGCACAGGTCCACAGATACGCAGTATTTT. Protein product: CAIRHRSTDTQYF.